Each of the 32 T cell receptor beta chains below was sequenced from the same sample in a study of blood T cell repertoires in COVID-19. Profiled with immunoSEQ multiplex PCR; TCRdb holds only in-frame clones, not every one. The table lists about 140,000 clones, 84% of them singletons. Sequenced sample: PBMCs or T cells enriched from blood (not recorded which). The receptors were sampled from a man aged 35 to 55 with acute COVID-19.

Only one count was recorded for this clone. This rearrangement joins TRBV7-8 to TRBJ2-7; 7 nucleotides line up with TRBD1. Germline lookup yields CDR1 SGHVS and CDR2 FQNEAQ. CDR3 length equals 13 residues. V gave up 6 bases and J gave up 6 bases; unmatched junction bases: 8. DNA of the CDR3: TGTGCCAGCAGTTTCAGGGGGTCTCTCGAGCAGTACTTC. Translated: CASSFRGSLEQYF.

This clone was seen a single time. The rearrangement links TRBV6-1 to TRBJ1-2, with TRBD1 as a possible D gene (5 bases). V lost 2 bases, J lost 3 bases, and 7 bases lay in between. The CDR3 has 13 amino acids. The germline V gene has CDR1 MNHNS and CDR2 SASEGT. The CDR3 region is CASSETGDYGYTF. CDR3 bases: TGTGCCAGCAGTGAAACAGGCGACTATGGCTACACCTTC.

The chain links TRBV9 to TRBJ2-1, with 8 bases that match TRBD2. The length of the CDR3 is 15 residues. Germline V gene lookup returns CDR1 SGDLS and CDR2 YYNGEE. The V segment lost 7 bases and the J segment 5 bases; nucleotides outside the gene matches: 11. CDR3 protein: CASSPLAGGNNEQFF. The CDR3 nucleotides read TGTGCCAGCTCTCCGCTGGCGGGAGGAAACAATGAGCAGTTCTTC.

The V gene is TRBV27, the J gene TRBJ2-3; D is possibly TRBD1 (6 bases). Germline-derived CDR1 and CDR2 are MNHEY and SMNVEV (reference sequence). Trimming removed 3 bases from V and 4 bases from J, with 8 bases in between. The CDR3 is 13 amino acids. CDR3 sequence: CASSFHRADTQYF. The DNA for the CDR3 is TGTGCCAGCAGTTTCCACAGGGCAGATACGCAGTATTTT.

This rearrangement joins TRBV27 to TRBJ2-1, with D hard to call. V gave up 5 bases and J gave up 6 bases, with 5 bases separating them. CDR3 size: 11 residues. Germline CDR1 and CDR2: MNHEY and SMNVEV (reference sequence). Here the CDR3 reads CASSDFNEQFF. The CDR3 coding sequence is TGTGCCAGCAGTGACTTCAATGAGCAGTTCTTC.

This rearrangement joins TRBV6-5 to TRBJ2-3, with TRBD2 identical over 8 bases. V lost 6 bases and J lost 3; bases outside the gene matches: 8. The CDR3 runs to 15 residues. The germline CDR1 and CDR2 sequences are MNHEY and SVGAGI. Here the CDR3 reads CASRQGAGVTDTQYF. As DNA, the CDR3 is TGTGCCAGCAGACAGGGAGCGGGAGTTACAGATACGCAGTATTTT.

The rearrangement joins TRBV30 to TRBJ1-4; tentative D call: TRBD1 (6 bases). V was trimmed by 7 bases and J by 8 bases, leaving 14 bases between them. The CDR3 is 12 residues long. CDR1 is GTSNPN, CDR2 SVGIG, per germline (reference sequence). CDR3 loop: CASRGGREKLFF. The DNA for the CDR3 is TGTGCCTCGCGAGGGGGTAGGGAAAAACTGTTTTTT.

The chain couples TRBV6-2 or TRBV6-3 to TRBJ2-2; D is unclear. This CDR3 is 14 amino acids long. Between the trimmed V and J ends, which lost 0 bases and 5 bases, there was a span of 7 bases. Germline V gene data show CDR1 as MNHEY and CDR2 as SVGEGT. The CDR3 DNA reads TGTGCCAGCAGTTACTCTGGAGAAACCGGGGAGCTGTTTTTT. It codes for CASSYSGETGELFF.

The chain joins TRBV5-1 to TRBJ2-1, with 7 positions matching TRBD1. Per germline, CDR1 SGHRS and CDR2 YFSETQ. CDR3 length: 14 amino acids. With 5 bases clipped from V and 9 bases from J, the junction kept 11 bases outside the gene matches. CDR3 bases: TGCGCCAGCAGGGAGAACAGGGGCGCGGGTGAGCAGTTCTTC. Its translation is CASRENRGAGEQFF.

The rearrangement links TRBV6-5 to TRBJ2-1, with 13 bases lining up with TRBD2. CDR1 and CDR2 (germline): MNHEY, SVGAGI. There are 16 residues in the CDR3. The J segment lost 6 bases and the V segment lost 4 bases, leaving 6 bases of the junction unmatched. Written as DNA, the CDR3 is TGTGCCAGCAGTTTCTGGACTAGCGGGGGAGTCAATGAGCAGTTCTTC. Amino acids: CASSFWTSGGVNEQFF.

The chain is built from TRBV30 and TRBJ2-1; 9 bases align to TRBD2. CDR3 size: 15 residues. Germline trimming cut 4 bases from V and 4 bases from J; bases unmatched to any gene: 8. Germline CDR1 and CDR2: GTSNPN and SVGIG (reference sequence). The CDR3 nucleotides are TGTGCCTGGACCCGGCGGACTAGCGATTACAATGAGCAGTTCTTC. It specifies CAWTRRTSDYNEQFF.

The chain has TRBV7-6 and TRBJ2-5; 13 positions match TRBD2. V trimming: 2 bases; J trimming: 1 base; junction bases outside the gene matches: 10. CDR1 and CDR2 (germline): SGHVS, FNYEAQ. The CDR3 extends over 19 amino acids. CDR3 loop: CASSLYHPGLAGLQETQYF. CDR3 DNA: TGTGCCAGCAGCTTATATCACCCGGGACTAGCGGGGCTCCAAGAGACCCAGTACTTC. The full variable domain, rest sourced from reference TRBV7-6 and TRBJ2-5, is GAGVSQSPRYKVTKRGQDVALRCDPISGHVSLYWYRQALGQGPEFLTYFNYEAQQDKSGLPNDRFSAERPEGSISTLTIQRTEQRDSAMYRCASSLYHPGLAGLQETQYFGPGTRLLVL.

This rearrangement joins TRBV5-1 to TRBJ1-5; 7 bases align to TRBD1. This CDR3 contains 14 residues. The junction had 3 bases not matched to a gene; V was cut back by 4 bases and J by 2 bases. Germline lookup yields CDR1 SGHRS and CDR2 YFSETQ. Written as DNA, the CDR3 is TGCGCCAGCAGCGACGGGACAGGCAATCAGCCCCAGCATTTT. Encoded protein: CASSDGTGNQPQHF.

This chain uses TRBV4-3 with TRBJ2-1; 9 bases are a match to TRBD2. With V trimmed by 4 bases and J by 6 bases, 7 bases remained unmatched. Germline V gives CDR1 LGHNA, CDR2 YSLEER. The CDR3 covers 15 residues. CDR3 in DNA: TGCGCCAGCAGCCGAGTGACTAGCGGTCTCAATGAGCAGTTCTTC. Encoded protein: CASSRVTSGLNEQFF.

This clone is a singleton in its sample. V is TRBV7-6 and J is TRBJ2-7; D gene unclear. CDR1 is SGHVS, CDR2 FNYEAQ, per germline. V lost 2 bases to trimming and J lost 0 bases, with 8 bases between them. The CDR3 consists of 14 residues. The CDR3 sequence is CASSLKHNSYEQYF. CDR3 bases: TGTGCCAGCAGCTTAAAACACAACTCCTACGAGCAGTACTTC.

The CDR3 here is CASSPAGQVYEQYF. CDR3 DNA: TGTGCCAGCAGCCCGGCAGGACAGGTCTACGAGCAGTACTTC. The rearrangement links TRBV5-6 to TRBJ2-7, with 7 nucleotides matching TRBD1. Germline assignment: CDR1 SGHDT and CDR2 YYEEEE. V dropped 4 bases and J dropped 3; count of bases not matched to a gene: 7. This CDR3 spans 14 amino acids.

V and J are TRBV7-9 and TRBJ2-2, with 12 bases that match TRBD1. After removal of 2 bases from V and 4 bases from J, the junction contained 5 bases not matched to a gene. This CDR3 is built from 17 residues. Looked up from germline, CDR1 is SEHNR and CDR2 is FQNEAQ (reference sequence). The chain's CDR3 is CASSLIPGQGATGELFF. The CDR3, as DNA: TGTGCCAGCAGCTTAATTCCGGGACAGGGGGCCACCGGGGAGCTGTTTTTT. Drawing the rest from reference TRBV7-9 and TRBJ2-2, the complete variable domain is DTGVSQNPRHKITKRGQNVTFRCDPISEHNRLYWYRQTLGQGPEFLTYFQNEAQLEKSRLLSDRFSAERPKGSFSTLEIQRTEQGDSAMYLCASSLIPGQGATGELFFGEGSRLTVL.

J is TRBJ2-1 and V is TRBV11-2; 10 nucleotides line up with TRBD2. The CDR3 contains 16 residues. Germline V gene sequence: CDR1 SGHAT, CDR2 FQNNGV. Unmatched junction bases numbered 9, after V lost 3 bases and J lost 7 bases. The CDR3 nucleotides are TGTGCCAGCAGCTTGGAGTTAGCGGGAGGTTGGAATGAGCAGTTCTTC. This translates into CASSLELAGGWNEQFF.

This clone was picked up one time. The chain recombines TRBV6-1 with TRBJ1-6; D is perhaps TRBD1 (5 bases). The germline V gene encodes CDR1 MNHNS and CDR2 SASEGT. V was clipped by 3 bases and J by 10 bases, with 13 bases between them. The CDR3 runs to 14 residues. CDR3: CASSDGRGESPLHF. The DNA of the CDR3 is TGTGCCAGCAGTGATGGACGGGGGGAGTCACCCCTCCACTTT.

The chain joins TRBV30 to TRBJ2-5, with D perhaps TRBD2 (6 bases). Between the trimmed V and J ends, which lost 7 bases and 2 bases, there was a span of 11 bases. Germline CDR1 reads GTSNPN; CDR2 reads SVGIG (reference sequence). The CDR3 has 12 residues. CDR3 coding DNA: TGTGCCTACAACCGGGAGCAAGAGACCCAGTACTTC. This translates into CAYNREQETQYF.

The CDR3 bases are TGTGCCAGCAGCCAACCTTGGACAGGTCCTAACTATGGCTACACCTTC. Protein sequence: CASSQPWTGPNYGYTF. The genes are TRBV28 and TRBJ1-2; 7 bases line up with TRBD1. The junction had 10 bases not matched to a gene; V was cut back by 6 bases and J by 0 bases. CDR3 length: 16 residues. Germline assignment: CDR1 MDHEN and CDR2 SYDVKM.

The chain joins TRBV24-1 to TRBJ2-5; D unresolved. CDR3 length: 14 amino acids. With 4 bases removed from V and 1 base from J, the gap between germline ends came to 9 bases. CDR1 is KGHDR and CDR2 is SFDVKD in the germline V gene. CDR3 DNA sequence: TGTGCCACCAGTGACCCGGGTTTCCAAGAGACCCAGTACTTC. This sequence encodes CATSDPGFQETQYF.

The chain is built from TRBV18 and TRBJ2-3; 11 bases fit TRBD1. The germline CDR1 and CDR2 sequences are KGHSH and LQKENI. The CDR3 contains 16 residues. With 2 bases clipped from V and 1 base from J, the junction kept 2 bases outside the gene matches. The CDR3 DNA reads as TGTGCCAGCTCACCAAGGGACAGGGGGGGCACAGATACGCAGTATTTT. It yields the protein CASSPRDRGGTDTQYF.

In its sample, this clone was seen once. The chain is built from TRBV5-1 and TRBJ1-6; 8 positions match TRBD1. CDR1 is SGHRS, CDR2 YFSETQ, per germline. The CDR3 length is 15 residues. V was clipped by 4 bases and J by 7 bases; unmatched bases: 7. In DNA form, the CDR3 reads TGCGCCAGCAGCCCATGGACAGGGACAAATTCACCCCTCCACTTT. Protein: CASSPWTGTNSPLHF.

This sequence joins TRBV5-1 and TRBJ2-7; TRBD2 matches at 8 bases. Germline V gene data show CDR1 as SGHRS and CDR2 as YFSETQ. The trim removed 3 bases at V and 1 base at J, leaving 3 bases unmatched. The CDR3 has 14 residues. Here the CDR3 reads CASSWIAGSYEQYF. CDR3 in DNA: TGCGCCAGCAGCTGGATAGCGGGGTCCTACGAGCAGTACTTC.

This chain uses TRBV3-1 (or the pseudogene TRBV3-2) with TRBJ2-7, with TRBD1 as a possible D gene (6 bases). Trimming took 4 bases from V and 4 from J, leaving 17 bases between them. This CDR3 comprises 15 residues. CDR1 is LGHDT and CDR2 is YNNKEL in the germline V gene (reference sequence). The CDR3 DNA reads TGTGCCAGCAGCCGCCGGAAGACAGGTCCTTACGAGCAGTACTTC. Translation gives CASSRRKTGPYEQYF.

The chain joins TRBV5-8 to TRBJ2-5; 7 bases agree with TRBD2. Germline V gives CDR1 SGHTS, CDR2 YDEGEE. The CDR3 runs 14 residues. After removal of 2 bases from V and 6 bases from J, the junction contained 7 bases not matched to a gene. The CDR3 DNA follows: TGTGCCAGCAGCTTTGGCGGGAGTTCCAAGACCCAGTACTTC. The encoded protein is CASSFGGSSKTQYF.

This chain joins TRBV19 and TRBJ2-2; weak D call: TRBD1 (6 bases). The V gene's germline CDR1 is LNHDA and CDR2 SQIVND (reference sequence). The germline V and J ends were trimmed by 4 bases and 6 bases, with 9 bases remaining between them. The CDR3 covers 13 residues. The CDR3 loop reads CASSTGVAGELFF. CDR3 sequence (DNA): TGTGCCAGTAGTACAGGGGTGGCCGGGGAGCTGTTTTTT.

The chain uses TRBV5-1 and TRBJ2-3; D might be TRBD1 (5 bases). CDR3 length: 15 residues. Trimming removed 3 bases at V and 3 bases at J, with 14 bases between. Germline CDR1 reads SGHRS; CDR2 reads YFSETQ. The CDR3 sequence is CASSSTGTVTDTQYF. In DNA, the CDR3 is TGCGCCAGCAGCTCCACAGGAACGGTTACAGATACGCAGTATTTT.

CDR3 nucleotides: TGTGCCAGCAGTTCCCAGGGGGAGTACGAGCAGTACTTC. As protein: CASSSQGEYEQYF. The chain uses TRBV12-3 or TRBV12-4 and TRBJ2-7; 7 bases match TRBD1. The CDR3 has 13 amino acids. J was trimmed by 4 bases and V by 4 bases; bases with no gene match: 4.

The chain recombines TRBV30 with TRBJ2-1, with 10 bases aligning to TRBD1. Germline V gene data show CDR1 as GTSNPN and CDR2 as SVGIG (reference sequence). The CDR3 length is 14 residues. Trimming took 4 bases from V and 7 from J; bases not matched to a gene: 7. The CDR3 reads CAWMPGTGENEQFF. In DNA, the CDR3 is TGTGCCTGGATGCCCGGGACAGGGGAGAATGAGCAGTTCTTC.

This clone was detected only a few times. The rearrangement uses TRBV4-3 and TRBJ1-2, with a possible D match to TRBD1 (5 bases). Trimming removed 4 bases at V and 4 bases at J, with 16 bases between. This CDR3 spans 15 amino acids. Germline CDR1 reads LGHNA; CDR2 reads YSLEER. The CDR3 here is CASSRTLGEGYGYTF. In DNA, the CDR3 is TGCGCCAGCAGCCGGACCCTAGGGGAGGGCTATGGCTACACCTTC.